These T cell receptor beta chains were read from a single sample in a study of blood T cell repertoires in COVID-19. Measured with immunoSEQ multiplex PCR; TCRdb has only the in-frame clones, and not every one. The sample comprises some 250,000 clones, around 89% of which are singletons, and around 10% rests with the top ten. Material for sequencing was PBMCs or T cells enriched from blood (not recorded which). Receptor source: a man aged 35-49 years who had recovered from COVID-19. CDR3s include the opening cysteine and the closing phenylalanine or tryptophan. The order of the fields is J gene, clone size, V gene, CDR3 protein. Clone size is shown for a subset of rows, as once, few, many or a class of expanded clone.

j_call: TRBJ2-7
clone_size: once
v_call: TRBV12-3/TRBV12-4
cdr3_aa: CASSTTGYEQYF

j_call: TRBJ2-1
clone_size: NA
v_call: TRBV5-1
cdr3_aa: CASSPSKLAGPLDEQFF

j_call: TRBJ1-5
clone_size: NA
v_call: TRBV19
cdr3_aa: CASSIISRNQPQHF

j_call: TRBJ2-1
clone_size: NA
v_call: TRBV19
cdr3_aa: CASSTETLAAFYNEQFF

j_call: TRBJ2-7
clone_size: once
v_call: TRBV3-1/TRBV3-2
cdr3_aa: CASSPPSSRGHYEQYF

j_call: TRBJ2-1
clone_size: NA
v_call: TRBV4-3
cdr3_aa: CASSTDRGRGSYNEQFF

j_call: TRBJ1-4
clone_size: NA
v_call: TRBV5-6
cdr3_aa: CASSSQASNEKLFF

j_call: TRBJ2-3
clone_size: NA
v_call: TRBV5-1
cdr3_aa: CASSEAITDTQYF

j_call: TRBJ2-5
clone_size: NA
v_call: TRBV30
cdr3_aa: CAWSVGTGRGQETQYF

j_call: TRBJ2-7
clone_size: once
v_call: TRBV27
cdr3_aa: CASSSLAGTGKIEQYF

j_call: TRBJ2-7
clone_size: NA
v_call: TRBV9
cdr3_aa: CASSVGAARTYEQYF

j_call: TRBJ1-1
clone_size: few
v_call: TRBV5-1
cdr3_aa: CASSLRGGTEAFF

j_call: TRBJ2-7
clone_size: once
v_call: TRBV7-6
cdr3_aa: CASSAGQGRYEQYF

j_call: TRBJ2-5
clone_size: NA
v_call: TRBV6-5
cdr3_aa: CASIRGTSGQETQYF

j_call: TRBJ2-7
clone_size: NA
v_call: TRBV19
cdr3_aa: CASSRVAGSYEQYF

j_call: TRBJ2-7
clone_size: NA
v_call: TRBV5-1
cdr3_aa: CASSLGRVLRGGDPYEQYF

j_call: TRBJ2-7
clone_size: NA
v_call: TRBV28
cdr3_aa: CASSFSIGGKYEQYF

j_call: TRBJ1-4
clone_size: NA
v_call: TRBV7-6
cdr3_aa: CASSFRDSPNEKLFF

j_call: TRBJ2-5
clone_size: NA
v_call: TRBV4-3
cdr3_aa: CASSPRRGKETQYF

j_call: TRBJ1-5
clone_size: NA
v_call: TRBV27
cdr3_aa: CASSRGQINQPQHF

j_call: TRBJ1-5
clone_size: NA
v_call: TRBV2
cdr3_aa: CASSDSGVGNQPQHF

j_call: TRBJ1-1
clone_size: NA
v_call: TRBV27
cdr3_aa: CASKPMRGIAEAFF

j_call: TRBJ1-4
clone_size: NA
v_call: TRBV10-1
cdr3_aa: CARQTGEGEKLFF

j_call: TRBJ2-1
clone_size: NA
v_call: TRBV11-3
cdr3_aa: CASSPGLAGGEQFF

j_call: TRBJ1-6
clone_size: few
v_call: TRBV7-9
cdr3_aa: CASSSPWTDNSPLHF

j_call: TRBJ2-3
clone_size: NA
v_call: TRBV2
cdr3_aa: CASSGLAGTDTQYF

j_call: TRBJ1-3
clone_size: NA
v_call: TRBV27
cdr3_aa: CASSVLPGSGNTIYF

j_call: TRBJ1-4
clone_size: NA
v_call: TRBV28
cdr3_aa: CASSLDREWDEKLFF

j_call: TRBJ2-7
clone_size: NA
v_call: TRBV6-5
cdr3_aa: CASSYSSSYEQYF

j_call: TRBJ2-7
clone_size: few
v_call: TRBV7-9
cdr3_aa: CASSDGQGVDPLKYYEQYF

j_call: TRBJ2-1
clone_size: NA
v_call: TRBV28
cdr3_aa: CASSPGGVDEQFF

j_call: TRBJ1-2
clone_size: NA
v_call: TRBV18
cdr3_aa: CASSPRQYDYGYTF

j_call: TRBJ1-2
clone_size: NA
v_call: TRBV5-6
cdr3_aa: CASSFRQGYTF

j_call: TRBJ1-6
clone_size: NA
v_call: TRBV18
cdr3_aa: CASSPLSGGQGSNSPLHF

j_call: TRBJ2-7
clone_size: NA
v_call: TRBV14
cdr3_aa: CASSPLRAAMSSYEQYF

j_call: TRBJ1-3
clone_size: NA
v_call: TRBV11-3
cdr3_aa: CASSSRSRGSDTIYF

j_call: TRBJ1-5
clone_size: few
v_call: TRBV28
cdr3_aa: CASSFPSDQPQHF

j_call: TRBJ1-2
clone_size: NA
v_call: TRBV14
cdr3_aa: CASSPLTGYGYTF

j_call: TRBJ2-7
clone_size: NA
v_call: TRBV5-8
cdr3_aa: CASSLVVSTFLDEQYF

j_call: TRBJ1-5
clone_size: NA
v_call: TRBV19
cdr3_aa: CASRRIESNQPQHF

j_call: TRBJ2-4
clone_size: NA
v_call: TRBV19
cdr3_aa: CASSISVSQNIQYF

j_call: TRBJ1-1
clone_size: NA
v_call: TRBV11-2
cdr3_aa: CASSLNLYGGTEAFF

j_call: TRBJ2-5
clone_size: NA
v_call: TRBV4-2
cdr3_aa: CASSQDYLAGGPNQETQYF

j_call: TRBJ1-6
clone_size: NA
v_call: TRBV6-4
cdr3_aa: CASSDPPRTENSPLHF

j_call: TRBJ1-1
clone_size: NA
v_call: TRBV6-1
cdr3_aa: CASSERDRALAEAFF

j_call: TRBJ1-2
clone_size: NA
v_call: TRBV5-1
cdr3_aa: CASSLGTGVYGYTF

j_call: TRBJ2-7
clone_size: NA
v_call: TRBV29-1
cdr3_aa: CSVAAKGTFYEQYF

j_call: TRBJ1-2
clone_size: NA
v_call: TRBV7-3
cdr3_aa: CASSPPRVGGYTF

j_call: TRBJ1-3
clone_size: NA
v_call: TRBV18
cdr3_aa: CASSPARGSRSGNTIYF

j_call: TRBJ2-7
clone_size: NA
v_call: TRBV19
cdr3_aa: CASSIGAGLSSYEQYF

j_call: TRBJ1-2
clone_size: once
v_call: TRBV6-5
cdr3_aa: CASRPGGDSYGYTF

j_call: TRBJ2-1
clone_size: NA
v_call: TRBV7-9
cdr3_aa: CASSPLRGTSGDNEQFF

j_call: TRBJ1-5
clone_size: NA
v_call: TRBV6-5
cdr3_aa: CASRLTGQGYQPQHF

j_call: TRBJ2-5
clone_size: NA
v_call: TRBV7-6
cdr3_aa: CASSLEPAGETQYF

j_call: TRBJ1-2
clone_size: NA
v_call: TRBV5-8
cdr3_aa: CASSFAGGWASNYGYTF